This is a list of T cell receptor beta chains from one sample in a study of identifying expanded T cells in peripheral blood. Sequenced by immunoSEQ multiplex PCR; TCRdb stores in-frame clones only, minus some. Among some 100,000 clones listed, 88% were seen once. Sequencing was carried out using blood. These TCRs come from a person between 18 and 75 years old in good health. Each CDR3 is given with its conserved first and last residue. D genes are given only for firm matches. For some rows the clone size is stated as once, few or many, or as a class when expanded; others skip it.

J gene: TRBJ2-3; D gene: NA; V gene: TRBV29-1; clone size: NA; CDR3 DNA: TGCAGCGTTGAAGAAACTAGTGCTAGCACAGATACGCAGTATTTT; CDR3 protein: CSVEETSASTDTQYF
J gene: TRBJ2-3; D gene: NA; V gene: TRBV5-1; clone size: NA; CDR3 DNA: TGCGCCAGCACCTACGAAGGGTCCACAGATACGCAGTATTTT; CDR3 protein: CASTYEGSTDTQYF
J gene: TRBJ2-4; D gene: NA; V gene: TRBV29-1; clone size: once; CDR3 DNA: TGCAGCGTTGAAAGGTGGGGCGCGGAAAACATTCAGTACTTC; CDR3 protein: CSVERWGAENIQYF
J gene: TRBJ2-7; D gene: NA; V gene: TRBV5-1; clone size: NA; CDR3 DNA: TGCGCCAGCAGCTCGACAGGAACCTACGAGCAGTACTTC; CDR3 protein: CASSSTGTYEQYF
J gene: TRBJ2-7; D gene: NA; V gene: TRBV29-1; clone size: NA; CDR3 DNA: TGCAGCGTTGGGAGCGCGAACGAGCAGTACTTC; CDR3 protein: CSVGSANEQYF
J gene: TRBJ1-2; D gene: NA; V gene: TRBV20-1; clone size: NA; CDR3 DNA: TGCAGTGCTAAGGCGGCCTATGGCTACACCTTC; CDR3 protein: CSAKAAYGYTF
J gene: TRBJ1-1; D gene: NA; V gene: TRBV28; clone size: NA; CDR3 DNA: TGTGCCAGCAGTATCGGACACCTCATGAACACTGAAGCTTTCTTT; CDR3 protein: CASSIGHLMNTEAFF
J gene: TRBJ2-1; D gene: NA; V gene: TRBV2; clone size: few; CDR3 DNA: TGTGCCAGCAGCCCCCCTTCCGGCCCGAACTACAATGAGCAGTTCTTC; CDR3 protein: CASSPPSGPNYNEQFF
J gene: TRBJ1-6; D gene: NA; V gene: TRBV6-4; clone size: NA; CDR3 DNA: TGTGCCAGCAGTGTAAGGGTTAATTCACCCCTCCACTTT; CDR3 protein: CASSVRVNSPLHF
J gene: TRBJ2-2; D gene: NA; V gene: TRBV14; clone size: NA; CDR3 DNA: TGTGCCAGCAGCCAAGCTGGGATTGACCTCGAGCTACGTCCCCCTACCGGGGAGCTGTTTTTT; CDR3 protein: CASSQAGIDLELRPPTGELFF
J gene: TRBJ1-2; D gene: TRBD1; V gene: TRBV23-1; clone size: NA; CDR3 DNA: TGCGCCAGCAGTCAATTAGGCCCACAGGGGAATAGTTATGGCTACACCTTC; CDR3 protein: CASSQLGPQGNSYGYTF
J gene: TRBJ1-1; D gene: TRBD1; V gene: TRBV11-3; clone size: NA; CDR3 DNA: TGTGCCAGCAGCCCGGGACAGGGGCTGGACACTGAAGCTTTCTTT; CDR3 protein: CASSPGQGLDTEAFF
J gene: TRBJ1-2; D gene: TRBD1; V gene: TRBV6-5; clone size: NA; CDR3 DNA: TGTGCCTCCCGCGGAGGGGGCAAGGGCTACACCTTC; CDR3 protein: CASRGGGKGYTF
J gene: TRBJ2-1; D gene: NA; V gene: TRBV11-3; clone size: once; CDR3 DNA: TGTGCCAGCAGCTTAGAGTCGGAAGAGCAGTTCTTC; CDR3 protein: CASSLESEEQFF
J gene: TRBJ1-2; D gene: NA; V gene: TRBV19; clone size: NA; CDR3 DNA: TGTGCCAGTAGTGTCGGGACGGCTAACTATGGCTACACCTTC; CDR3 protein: CASSVGTANYGYTF
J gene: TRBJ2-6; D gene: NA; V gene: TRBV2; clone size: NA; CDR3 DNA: TGTGCCAGCAAAAACTCTGGGGCCAACGTCCTGACTTTC; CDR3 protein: CASKNSGANVLTF
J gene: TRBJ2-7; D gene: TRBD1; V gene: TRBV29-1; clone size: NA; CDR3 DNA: TGCAGCGTTGCTCCGGGACAGGGGGCCCACGAGCAGTACTTC; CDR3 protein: CSVAPGQGAHEQYF
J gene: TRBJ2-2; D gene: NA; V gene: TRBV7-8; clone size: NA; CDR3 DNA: TGTGCCAGCAGCCACGGCTCCGGGGAGCTGTTTTTT; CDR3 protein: CASSHGSGELFF
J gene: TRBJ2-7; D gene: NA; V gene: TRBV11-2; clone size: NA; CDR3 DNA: TGTGCCAGCAGCTTAGGTAGGCTAAGCTCCTACGAGCAGTACTTC; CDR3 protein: CASSLGRLSSYEQYF
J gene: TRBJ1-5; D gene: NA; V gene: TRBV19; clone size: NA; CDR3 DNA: TGTGCCAGTAATCTGGAAAGGGGTCAGCCCCAGCATTTT; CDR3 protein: CASNLERGQPQHF
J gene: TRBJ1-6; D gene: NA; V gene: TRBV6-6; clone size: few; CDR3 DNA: TGTGCCAGCACCCCTCCGGGAAACTATAATTCACCCCTCCACTTT; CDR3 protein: CASTPPGNYNSPLHF
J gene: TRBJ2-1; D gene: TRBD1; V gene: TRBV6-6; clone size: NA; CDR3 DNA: TGTGCCAGCAGTTCCCAGGGGGCGCCTAACAAGAATGAGCAGTTCTTC; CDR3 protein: CASSSQGAPNKNEQFF
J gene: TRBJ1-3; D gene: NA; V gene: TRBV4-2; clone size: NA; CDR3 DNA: TGTGCCAGCAGCCAAGGATGGGAAGGAAACACCATATATTTT; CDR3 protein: CASSQGWEGNTIYF
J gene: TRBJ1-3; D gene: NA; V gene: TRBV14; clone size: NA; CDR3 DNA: TGTGCCAGCAGCCATTATTCCGGGCAGGGGCCGCACTCTGGAAACACCATATATTTT; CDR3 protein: CASSHYSGQGPHSGNTIYF
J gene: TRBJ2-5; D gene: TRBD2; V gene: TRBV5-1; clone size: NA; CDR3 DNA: TGCGCCAGCAGCCCCCTGGGACTAGCGGGACAAGAGACCCAGTACTTC; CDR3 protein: CASSPLGLAGQETQYF
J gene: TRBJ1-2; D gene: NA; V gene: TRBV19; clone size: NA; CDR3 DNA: TGTGCCAGTAGTATGCCAGGGCGAGCCGCTACCTATGGCTACACCTTC; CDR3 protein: CASSMPGRAATYGYTF
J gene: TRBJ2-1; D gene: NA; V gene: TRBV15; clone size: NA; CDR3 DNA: TGTGCCACCAGTAACGGCGTTGACAATGAGCAGTTCTTC; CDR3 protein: CATSNGVDNEQFF
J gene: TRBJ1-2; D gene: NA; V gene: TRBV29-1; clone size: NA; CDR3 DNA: TGCAGCGCTATTCAGACTGACTATGGCTACACCTTC; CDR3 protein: CSAIQTDYGYTF
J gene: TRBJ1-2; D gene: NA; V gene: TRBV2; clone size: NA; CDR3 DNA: TGTGCCAGCACTTCGACGGTTTCCATGTATGGCTACACCTTC; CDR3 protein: CASTSTVSMYGYTF
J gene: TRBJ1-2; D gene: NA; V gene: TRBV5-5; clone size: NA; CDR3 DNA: TGTGCCAGCAGCTTGATGTATGGCTACACCTTC; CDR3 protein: CASSLMYGYTF
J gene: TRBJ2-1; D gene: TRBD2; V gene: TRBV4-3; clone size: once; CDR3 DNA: TGCGCCAGCAGCCAAAGCGGGGCTTTTTCCGTGCAGTTCTTC; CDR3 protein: CASSQSGAFSVQFF
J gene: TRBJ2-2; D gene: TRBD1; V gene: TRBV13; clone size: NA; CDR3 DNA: TGTGCCAGCAGCCAAGGGTGGGACAGGGTATCCACCGGGGAGCTGTTTTTT; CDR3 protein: CASSQGWDRVSTGELFF
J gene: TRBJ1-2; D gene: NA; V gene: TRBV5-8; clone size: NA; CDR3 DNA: TGTGCCAGCAGCTACCTTCAGCGTGGTGCCTATGGCTACACCTTC; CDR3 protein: CASSYLQRGAYGYTF
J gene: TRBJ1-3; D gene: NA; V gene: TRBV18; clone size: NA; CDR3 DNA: TGTGCCAGCTCCCCCGGAGGGCACGGAAACACCATATATTTT; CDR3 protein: CASSPGGHGNTIYF
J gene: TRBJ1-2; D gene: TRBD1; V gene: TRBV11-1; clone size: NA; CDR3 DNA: TGTGCCAGCAGCTCGGGAGGGGGCGGCTATGGCTACACCTTC; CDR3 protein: CASSSGGGGYGYTF
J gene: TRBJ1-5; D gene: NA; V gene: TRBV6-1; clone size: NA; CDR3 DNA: TGTGCCAGCAGTGAAGCTTTGACTTCCCGGAGCAATCAGCCCCAGCATTTT; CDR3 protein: CASSEALTSRSNQPQHF
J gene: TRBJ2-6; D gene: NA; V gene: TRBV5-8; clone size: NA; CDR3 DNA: TGTGCCAGCAGCTTGCTTGGTGGCTCTGGGGCCAACGTCCTGACTTTC; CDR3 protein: CASSLLGGSGANVLTF
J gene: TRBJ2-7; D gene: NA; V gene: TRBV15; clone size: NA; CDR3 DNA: TGTGCCACCAGCAGAGATAATAGATACGAGCAGTACTTC; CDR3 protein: CATSRDNRYEQYF
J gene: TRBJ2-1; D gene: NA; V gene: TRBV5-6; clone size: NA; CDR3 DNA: TGTGCCAGCAGCTTGCCCGTACGTAAGTCCTACAATGAGCAGTTCTTC; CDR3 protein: CASSLPVRKSYNEQFF
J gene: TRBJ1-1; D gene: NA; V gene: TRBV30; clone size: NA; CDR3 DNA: TGTGCCTGGAGACGGCGGCCCACTGAAGCTTTCTTT; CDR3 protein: CAWRRRPTEAFF
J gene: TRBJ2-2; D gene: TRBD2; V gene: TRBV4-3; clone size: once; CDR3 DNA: TGCGCCAGCAGCGGAGCAGCGGGGGCTAACACCGGGGAGCTGTTTTTT; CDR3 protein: CASSGAAGANTGELFF
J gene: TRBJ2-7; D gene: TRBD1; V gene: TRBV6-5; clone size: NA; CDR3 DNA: TGTGCCAGCAGATACTCCCGGGACAGGGGACACGAGCAGTACTTC; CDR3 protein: CASRYSRDRGHEQYF
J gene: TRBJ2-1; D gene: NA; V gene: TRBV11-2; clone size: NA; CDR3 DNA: TGTGCCAGCAGCCTCCAGGGCACATACAATGAGCAGTTCTTC; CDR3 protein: CASSLQGTYNEQFF
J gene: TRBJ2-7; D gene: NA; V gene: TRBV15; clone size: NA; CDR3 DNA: TGTGCCACCAGCAGAGAGCACCTCCAGGGACGGTACTTC; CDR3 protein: CATSREHLQGRYF
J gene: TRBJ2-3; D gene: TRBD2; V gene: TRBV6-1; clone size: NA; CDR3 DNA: TGTGCCAGCAGTGAAGCGGCGGGAGGAGTCACAGATACGCAGTATTTT; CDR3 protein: CASSEAAGGVTDTQYF
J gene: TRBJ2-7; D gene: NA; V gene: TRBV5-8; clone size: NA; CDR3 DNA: TGTGCCAGCAGATATGGACAATCCTACGAGCAGTACTTC; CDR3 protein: CASRYGQSYEQYF
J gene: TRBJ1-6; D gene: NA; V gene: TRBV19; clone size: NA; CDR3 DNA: TGTGCCAGTAGTATATGGGCATCGGGGGAGAGGTCACCCCTCCACTTT; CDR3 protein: CASSIWASGERSPLHF
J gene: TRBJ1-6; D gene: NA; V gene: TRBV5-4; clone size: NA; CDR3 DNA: TGTGCCAGCAGCTTGATGGGGTCGGTTGGCCGGAGCTCCTATAATTCACCCCTCCACTTT; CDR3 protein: CASSLMGSVGRSSYNSPLHF
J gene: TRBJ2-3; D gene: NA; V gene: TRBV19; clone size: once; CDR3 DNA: TGTGCCAGTACCACGGGCAGGTTTGGCACAGATACGCAGTATTTT; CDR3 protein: CASTTGRFGTDTQYF
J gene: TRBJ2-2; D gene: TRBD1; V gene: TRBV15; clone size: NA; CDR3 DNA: TGTGCCACCAGCAGAGATCGAGGGACAGGGGCCACCGGGGAGCTGTTTTTT; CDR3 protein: CATSRDRGTGATGELFF
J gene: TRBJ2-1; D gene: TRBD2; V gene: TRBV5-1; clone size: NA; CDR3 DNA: TGCGCCAGCAGCTTGGCACTAGCGGGAGAGTACAATGAGCAGTTCTTC; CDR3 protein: CASSLALAGEYNEQFF
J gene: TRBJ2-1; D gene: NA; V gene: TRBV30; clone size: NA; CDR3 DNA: TGTGCCTGGAGTGAGATTAGCCACAATGAGCAGTTCTTC; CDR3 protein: CAWSEISHNEQFF
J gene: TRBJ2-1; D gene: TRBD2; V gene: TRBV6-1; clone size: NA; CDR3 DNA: TGTGCCAGCAGTGAAGGACTAGCGGGAGCCAATGAGCAGTTCTTC; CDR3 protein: CASSEGLAGANEQFF
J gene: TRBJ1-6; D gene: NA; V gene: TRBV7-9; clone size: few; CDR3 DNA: TGTGCCAGCAGCTTAGGGAATTCACCCCTCCACTTT; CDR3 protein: CASSLGNSPLHF
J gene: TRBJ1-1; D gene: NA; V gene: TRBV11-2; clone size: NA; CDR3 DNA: TGTGCCAGCAGACCATCATGGGTTAACACTGAAGCTTTCTTT; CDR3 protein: CASRPSWVNTEAFF
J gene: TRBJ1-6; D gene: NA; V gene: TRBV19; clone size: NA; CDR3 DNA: TGTGCCAGTCGACTGCTAGGGGGATATTCACCCCTCCACTTT; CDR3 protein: CASRLLGGYSPLHF
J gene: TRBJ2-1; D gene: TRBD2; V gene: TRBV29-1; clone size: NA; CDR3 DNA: TGCAGCGTTACGACTAGCGGGGCGTACAATGAGCAGTTCTTC; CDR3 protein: CSVTTSGAYNEQFF
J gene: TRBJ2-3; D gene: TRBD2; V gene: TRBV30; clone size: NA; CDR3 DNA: TGTGCCTGGAGTTTCCGGACTAGCGGGGACGATACGCAGTATTTT; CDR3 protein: CAWSFRTSGDDTQYF
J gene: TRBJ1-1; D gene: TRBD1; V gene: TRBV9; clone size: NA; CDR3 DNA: TGTGCCAGCAGCAAAGGGACAGCGAACACTGAAGCTTTCTTT; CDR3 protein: CASSKGTANTEAFF
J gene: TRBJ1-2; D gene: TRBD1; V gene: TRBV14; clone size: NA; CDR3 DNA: TGTGCCACCTCGGGGACAGGGCGAGGCTACACCTTC; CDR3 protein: CATSGTGRGYTF